The clone carrying this T cell receptor (beta chain) has a handful of counts. Template switching added a universal primer binding site, and final cDNA carried unique molecular identifiers. TCRdb recomputed calls from the 5' RACE reads with MiXCR, one row per CDR3 protein. The table shows roughly 250,000 distinct CDR3 sequences, with over 12% occurring only once. This record comes from a study of identical twins. Germline CDR1 and CDR2: MNHEY and SVGEGT. The CDR3 consists of 15 residues. V was pared by 6 bases and J by 3 bases, with 18 bases between. The sequence was obtained from a woman aged 18-30 years in good health. Sample: memory (CD45RO+) T cells sorted from blood. The gene calls are TRBV6-2 or TRBV6-3 and TRBJ2-7, with a tentative D call TRBD1 (6 bases). The CDR3 sequence: CASSQPGRGSYEQYF. The CDR3, as DNA: TGTGCCAGCAGCCAGCCGGGTAGGGGGAGCTACGAGCAGTACTTC.